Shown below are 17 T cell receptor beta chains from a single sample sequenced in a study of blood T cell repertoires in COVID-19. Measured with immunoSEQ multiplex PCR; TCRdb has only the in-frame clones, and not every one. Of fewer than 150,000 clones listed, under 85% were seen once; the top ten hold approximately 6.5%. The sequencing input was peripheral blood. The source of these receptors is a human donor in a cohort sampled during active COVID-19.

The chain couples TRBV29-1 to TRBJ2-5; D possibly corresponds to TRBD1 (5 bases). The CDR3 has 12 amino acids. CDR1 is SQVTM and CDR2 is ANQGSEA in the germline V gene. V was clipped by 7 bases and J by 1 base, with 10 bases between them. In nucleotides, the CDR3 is TGCAGCGCAAGACAGAGCCAAGAGACCCAGTACTTC. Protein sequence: CSARQSQETQYF.

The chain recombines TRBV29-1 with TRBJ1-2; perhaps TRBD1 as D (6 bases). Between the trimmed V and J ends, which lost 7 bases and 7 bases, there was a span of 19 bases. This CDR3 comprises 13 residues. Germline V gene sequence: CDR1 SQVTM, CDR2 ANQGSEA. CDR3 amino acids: CSGLPPGESGYTF. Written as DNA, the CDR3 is TGCAGCGGATTGCCTCCAGGGGAGTCTGGCTACACCTTC.

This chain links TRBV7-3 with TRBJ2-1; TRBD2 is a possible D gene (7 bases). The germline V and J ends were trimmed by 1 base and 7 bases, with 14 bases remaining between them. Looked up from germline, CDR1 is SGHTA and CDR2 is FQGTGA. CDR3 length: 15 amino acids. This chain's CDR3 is CASSLSGGRRNEQFF. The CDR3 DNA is TGTGCCAGCAGCTTAAGCGGGGGCCGGAGAAATGAGCAGTTCTTC.

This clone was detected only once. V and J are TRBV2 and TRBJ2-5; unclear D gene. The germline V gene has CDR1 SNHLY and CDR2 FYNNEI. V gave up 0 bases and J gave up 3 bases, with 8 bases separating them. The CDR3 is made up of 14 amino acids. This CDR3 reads CASSEAWLKETQYF. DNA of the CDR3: TGTGCCAGCAGTGAAGCGTGGCTGAAAGAGACCCAGTACTTC.

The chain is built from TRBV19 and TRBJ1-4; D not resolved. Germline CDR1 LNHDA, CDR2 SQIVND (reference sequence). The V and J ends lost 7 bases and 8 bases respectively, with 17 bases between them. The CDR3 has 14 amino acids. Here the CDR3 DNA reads TGTGCCAGTACCACCCCGCGCTGGGAGGAAAAACTGTTTTTT. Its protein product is CASTTPRWEEKLFF.

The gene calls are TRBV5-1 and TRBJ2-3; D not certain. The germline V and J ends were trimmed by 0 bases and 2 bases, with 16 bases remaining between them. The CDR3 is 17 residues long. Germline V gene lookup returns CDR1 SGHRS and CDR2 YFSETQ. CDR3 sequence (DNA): TGCGCCAGCAGCTTGGCACTCCTTGCACAGATCACAGATACGCAGTATTTT. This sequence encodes CASSLALLAQITDTQYF.

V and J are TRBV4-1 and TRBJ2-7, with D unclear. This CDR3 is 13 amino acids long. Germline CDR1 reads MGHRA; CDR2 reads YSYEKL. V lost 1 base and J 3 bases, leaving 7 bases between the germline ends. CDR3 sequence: CASSQGSVYEQYF. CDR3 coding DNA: TGCGCCAGCAGCCAAGGGAGCGTCTACGAGCAGTACTTC.

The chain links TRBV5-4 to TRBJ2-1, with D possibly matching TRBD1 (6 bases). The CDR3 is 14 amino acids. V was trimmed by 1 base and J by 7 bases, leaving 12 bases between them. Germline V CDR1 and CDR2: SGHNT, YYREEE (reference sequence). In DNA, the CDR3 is TGTGCCAGCAGCTTGTACAGGGTGTGGAATGAGCAGTTCTTC. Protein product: CASSLYRVWNEQFF. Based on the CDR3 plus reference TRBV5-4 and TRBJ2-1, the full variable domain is ETGVTQSPTHLIKTRGQQVTLRCSSQSGHNTVSWYQQALGQGPQFIFQYYREEENGRGNFPPRFSGLQFPNYSSELNVNALELDDSALYLCASSLYRVWNEQFFGPGTRLTVL.

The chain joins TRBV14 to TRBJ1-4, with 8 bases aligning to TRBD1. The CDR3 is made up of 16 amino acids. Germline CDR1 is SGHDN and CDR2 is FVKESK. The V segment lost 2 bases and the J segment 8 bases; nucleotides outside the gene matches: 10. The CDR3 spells CASSQLVGQGGEKLFF. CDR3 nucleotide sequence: TGTGCCAGCAGCCAACTAGTAGGACAGGGTGGGGAAAAACTGTTTTTT.

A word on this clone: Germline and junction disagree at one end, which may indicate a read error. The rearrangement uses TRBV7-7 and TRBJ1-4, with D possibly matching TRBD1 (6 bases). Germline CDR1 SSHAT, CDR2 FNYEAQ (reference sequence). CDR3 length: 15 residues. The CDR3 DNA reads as TGTGCTAGCAGCTTCGAAGGGGGACGAAATGAAAAACTGTTTTTT. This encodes CASSFEGGRNEKLFF.

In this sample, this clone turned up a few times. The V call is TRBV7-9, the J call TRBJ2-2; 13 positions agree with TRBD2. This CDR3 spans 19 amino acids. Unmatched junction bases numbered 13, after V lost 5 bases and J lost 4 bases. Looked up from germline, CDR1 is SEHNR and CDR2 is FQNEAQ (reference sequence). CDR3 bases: TGTGCCAGCAGCGGCTGGACTAGCGGGGGAGCCTTGAGCACCGGGGAGCTGTTTTTT. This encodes CASSGWTSGGALSTGELFF.

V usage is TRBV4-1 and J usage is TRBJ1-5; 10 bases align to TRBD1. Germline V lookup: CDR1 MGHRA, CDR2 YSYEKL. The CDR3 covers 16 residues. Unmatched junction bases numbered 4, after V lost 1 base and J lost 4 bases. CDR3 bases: TGCGCCAGCAGCCAAGGGTTGGGACAGGGGAATCAGCCCCAGCATTTT. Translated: CASSQGLGQGNQPQHF.

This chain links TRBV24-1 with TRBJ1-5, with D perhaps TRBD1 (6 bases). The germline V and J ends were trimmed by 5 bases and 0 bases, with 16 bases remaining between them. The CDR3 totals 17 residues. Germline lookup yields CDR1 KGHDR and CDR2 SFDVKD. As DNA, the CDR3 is TGTGCCACCAGTGGGTTCCGGGACATCTATAGCAATCAGCCCCAGCATTTT. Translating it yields CATSGFRDIYSNQPQHF.

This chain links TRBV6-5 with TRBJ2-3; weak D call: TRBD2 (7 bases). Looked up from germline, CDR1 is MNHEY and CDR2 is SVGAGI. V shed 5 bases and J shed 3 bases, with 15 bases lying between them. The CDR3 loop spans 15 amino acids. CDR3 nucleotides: TGTGCCAGCAGTCCAAAGGGGGGGAGGACAGATACGCAGTATTTT. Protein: CASSPKGGRTDTQYF.

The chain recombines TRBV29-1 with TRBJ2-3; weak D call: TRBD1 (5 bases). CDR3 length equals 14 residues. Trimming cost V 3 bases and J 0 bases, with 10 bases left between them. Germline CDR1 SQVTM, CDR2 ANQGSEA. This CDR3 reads CSVDVGVSTDTQYF. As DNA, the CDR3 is TGCAGCGTTGATGTAGGGGTGAGCACAGATACGCAGTATTTT.

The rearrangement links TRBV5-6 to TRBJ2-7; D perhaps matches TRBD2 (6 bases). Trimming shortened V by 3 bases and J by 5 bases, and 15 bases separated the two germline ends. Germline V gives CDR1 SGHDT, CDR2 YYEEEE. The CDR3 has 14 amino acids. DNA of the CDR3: TGTGCCAGCAGCTCCCCGCGGGGAGCCGACGAGCAGTACTTC. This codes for CASSSPRGADEQYF. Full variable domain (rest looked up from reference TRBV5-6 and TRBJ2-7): DAGVTQSPTHLIKTRGQQVTLRCSPKSGHDTVSWYQQALGQGPQFIFQYYEEEERQRGNFPDRFSGHQFPNYSSELNVNALLLGDSALYLCASSSPRGADEQYFGPGTRLTVT.

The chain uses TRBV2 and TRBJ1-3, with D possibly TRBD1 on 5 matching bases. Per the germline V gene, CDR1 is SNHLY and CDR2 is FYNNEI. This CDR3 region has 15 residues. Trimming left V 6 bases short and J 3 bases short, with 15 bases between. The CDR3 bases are TGTGCCAGCAGGGAGGGACGGGGAGGTGGAAACACCATATATTTT. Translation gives CASREGRGGGNTIYF. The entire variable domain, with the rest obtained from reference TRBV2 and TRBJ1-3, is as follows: EPEVTQTPSHQVTQMGQEVILRCVPISNHLYFYWYRQILGQKVEFLVSFYNNEISEKSEIFDDQFSVERPDGSNFTLKIRSTKLEDSAMYFCASREGRGGGNTIYFGEGSWLTVV.